This TCR beta chain was found in a study of blood T cells in healthy people across ages (dated by TCRdb to the mid-2010s). For the wider study: Template switching captured roughly one uniquely barcoded TCR beta cDNA molecule per two T cells in model experiments. Age-related changes in TCR beta repertoire diversity were measured in the study by deep sequencing normalized with unique cDNA molecular identifiers. The donors were split into four age groups: young (average around 17 years), middle-aged (about 40), aged (roughly 65) and long-lived (roughly 77). To avoid experimental bias, donors of different ages were randomly spread across the sequencing lanes. For two donors (one aged 18 to 29 and one aged 80 or older), the study analyzed two additional independent replicas of 1 million unique cDNA reads from the same blood draw. Summary of the overall study and its limitations: Compared with the aged group, the long-lived group had more naive CD4+ T cells, fewer expanded clones and increased TCR diversity, a pattern suggesting age selection. Because profiling used bulk unsorted PBMCs, naive and antigen-experienced compartments could not be compared conclusively. Observed TCR beta diversity correlated strongly with the percentage of naive T cells measured by flow cytometry. As age increased, observed TCR beta diversity per million T cells dropped in a roughly linear way, and a significant reduction was already evident by age 40. Estimates of total diversity based on one million sequenced T cells were regarded as lower bounds and as underestimates. Because donor CMV infection status was unknown, age-related changes in expanded clonotypes were potentially confounded.

The donors were roughly 40 Caucasian individuals from Russia, aged roughly 6 to 90 years, who were systemically healthy. Each donor gave ten milliliters of peripheral blood, collected into EDTA-treated Vacutainer tubes. Ficoll-Paque density-gradient centrifugation was used to isolate PBMCs, with at least 7 million obtained per sample. Total RNA, at least 6 micrograms per sample, was extracted from PBMCs with Trizol reagent. The percentages of naive CD45RAhigh/CD27high T cells were determined by flow cytometry on a PBMC aliquot from every donor. The library was generated by 5' RACE. Sequencer: Illumina HiSeq 2500. The second PCR ran for about 6 to 12 cycles and used a J-beta primer mix along with a sample-barcoded 5' primer. Each TCR beta cDNA molecule received a unique molecular identifier from a template-switch 5' adaptor carrying 12 random nucleotides. Each sample yielded at least 2.5 million CDR3-containing paired-end reads. First-strand cDNA was synthesized from all RNA with the Mint cDNA synthesis kit, primed by a TRBC-specific oligonucleotide. After uracil-DNA glycosylase treatment, a first 18-cycle PCR used universal primers M1SS and BC2_uni_R on all cDNA. In the original analysis: Each sample was normalized by randomly selecting 1 million high-quality reads, each carrying a distinct molecular identifier. Reads sharing molecular identifiers were discarded rather than binned into consensus sequences. MiTCR, run with a Q25 quality threshold and the strictest error-elimination algorithm, handled CDR3 identification, clonotype clustering and error correction. A nonparametric unseen species model using Euler transformation provided a lower-bound estimate of total TCR beta diversity. TCRdb ran its own pipeline on the public reads, namely fastp trimming at Q25 and MiXCR clone calling, and kept in-frame beta chains. CDR3 protein duplicates are merged, each entry listing the most common genes and DNA. The V and J calls were not made by the authors but by TCRdb's processing. Here the sample has 1.5 million to 2 million distinct CDR3 sequences; about 50% occur a single time. Less than 2.5% of the sample is taken by the ten largest.

The CDR3, from cysteine to phenylalanine, totals 16 residues. Only the CDR3 portion is preserved as DNA: 48 bases, with reading frame beginning at the first base. The germline ends are 16 bases apart after V is trimmed by 4 bases and J by 1 base. As encoded in the germline V gene, CDR1 is SGHAT while CDR2 is FQNNGV. This clonotype has more than one count but fewer than ten. Its antigen is currently not known. Base qualities are not at hand, and no much larger clone is one base apart. The chain is encoded by TRBV11-2 joined to TRBJ2-5; the D segment might be TRBD1 or TRBD2, since each matches 6 bases. This clonotype was sampled from a woman aged 40 to 50 in good health. Sequencing was performed on blood. This receptor carries the CDR3 CASSWRGHPTQETQYF. The DNA is as follows: TGTGCCAGCAGCTGGCGGGGACATCCAACCCAAGAGACCCAGTACTTC.